The 9 T cell receptor beta chains given below trace back to one sample, sequenced in a study of cytomegalovirus exposure and HLA in healthy donors. Sequencing was performed with immunoSEQ multiplex PCR; in TCRdb, only in-frame clones are kept and a portion is missing. The data contain 180,000 or so clones, roughly 86% of them singletons. Sequenced sample: PBMCs. The receptor set was obtained from a young man in good health and CMV-seropositive.

This chain joins TRBV18 and TRBJ2-3; 10 nucleotides match TRBD2. With 2 bases clipped from V and 2 bases from J, the junction kept 7 bases outside the gene matches. Germline CDR1 and CDR2: KGHSH and LQKENI. The CDR3 has 17 amino acids. CDR3 sequence (DNA): TGTGCCAGCTCACCATTGGGGACTAGCGACAACACAGATACGCAGTATTTT. The encoded protein is CASSPLGTSDNTDTQYF. Filled out from reference TRBV18 and TRBJ2-3, the complete variable domain reads NAGVMQNPRHLVRRRGQEARLRCSPMKGHSHVYWYRQLPEEGLKFMVYLQKENIIDESGMPKERFSAEFPKEGPSILRIQQVVRGDSAAYFCASSPLGTSDNTDTQYFGPGTRLTVL.

The chain couples TRBV7-9 to TRBJ1-4, with a possible D match to TRBD1 (5 bases). Germline V lookup: CDR1 SEHNR, CDR2 FQNEAQ (reference sequence). Trimming cost V 0 bases and J 7 bases, with 15 bases left between them. The CDR3 is 16 amino acids. CDR3 nucleotide sequence: TGTGCCAGCAGCTTAGCGCTGAGGGGCGCCGGTGAAAAACTGTTTTTT. This sequence encodes CASSLALRGAGEKLFF.

J is TRBJ1-3 and V is TRBV6-6; no clear D gene. Germline V CDR1 and CDR2: MNHNY, SVGAGI (reference sequence). The CDR3 covers 15 residues. V dropped 6 bases and J dropped 0 bases, with 12 bases sitting between them. The CDR3: CASRPRTSSGNTIYF. The CDR3 region has the DNA TGTGCCAGCAGACCTCGTACCTCCTCTGGAAACACCATATATTTT.

About this clone itself: Other DNA sequences within the sample encode an identical CDR3. The CDR3 coding sequence is TGTGCCAGCAGGAGCACAGATACGCAGTATTTT. Translation gives CASRSTDTQYF. The chain combines TRBV2 with TRBJ2-3; D gene uncertain. The CDR3 totals 11 residues. The germline CDR1 and CDR2 sequences are SNHLY and FYNNEI. V lost 6 bases to trimming and J lost 0 bases, with 1 base between them.

This chain uses TRBV6-1 with TRBJ2-4, with D tentatively TRBD1 (6 bases). The V end was cut by 6 bases, the J end by 4 bases, with 16 bases between. This CDR3 is 15 amino acids long. Germline-derived CDR1 and CDR2 are MNHNS and SASEGT. The chain's CDR3 is CASSLPGQTKNIQYF. DNA for the CDR3: TGTGCCAGCAGCCTACCGGGACAAACTAAAAACATTCAGTACTTC.

This rearrangement joins TRBV10-3 to TRBJ1-1, with no clear D. The germline V gene encodes CDR1 ENHRY and CDR2 SYGVKD. Trimming cost V 2 bases and J 7 bases, with 5 bases left between them. The CDR3 loop spans 11 amino acids. CDR3 DNA: TGTGCCATCAGTGAGGGCCGTGAAGCTTTCTTT. Its translation is CAISEGREAFF.

V usage is TRBV18 and J usage is TRBJ2-3, with D uncertain. Trimming removed 5 bases at V and 0 bases at J, with 12 bases between. The CDR3 is made up of 15 amino acids. CDR1 and CDR2 from the germline V gene are KGHSH and LQKENI. CDR3 sequence reads: CASSVRLTSTDTQYF. The CDR3, as DNA: TGTGCCAGCTCAGTTCGGCTTACTAGCACAGATACGCAGTATTTT.

The CDR3 DNA is TGTGCCAGCAGTTTAAGGGGGGCTAACTATGGCTACACCTTC. Its protein product is CASSLRGANYGYTF. This chain joins TRBV27 and TRBJ1-2; perhaps TRBD1 as D (6 bases). The CDR3 sequence is 14 residues long. In germline, CDR1 is MNHEY, CDR2 SMNVEV (reference sequence). V shed 2 bases and J shed 0 bases, with 7 bases lying between them.

This clone was picked up one time. This chain joins TRBV19 and TRBJ1-1; D not certain. The CDR3 covers 16 residues. Germline V gives CDR1 LNHDA, CDR2 SQIVND (reference sequence). V was clipped by 5 bases and J by 0 bases, with 16 bases between them. CDR3 nucleotide sequence: TGTGCCAGTAGTCCCAATCATAGCGGGGTGAACACTGAAGCTTTCTTT. It is translated as CASSPNHSGVNTEAFF.